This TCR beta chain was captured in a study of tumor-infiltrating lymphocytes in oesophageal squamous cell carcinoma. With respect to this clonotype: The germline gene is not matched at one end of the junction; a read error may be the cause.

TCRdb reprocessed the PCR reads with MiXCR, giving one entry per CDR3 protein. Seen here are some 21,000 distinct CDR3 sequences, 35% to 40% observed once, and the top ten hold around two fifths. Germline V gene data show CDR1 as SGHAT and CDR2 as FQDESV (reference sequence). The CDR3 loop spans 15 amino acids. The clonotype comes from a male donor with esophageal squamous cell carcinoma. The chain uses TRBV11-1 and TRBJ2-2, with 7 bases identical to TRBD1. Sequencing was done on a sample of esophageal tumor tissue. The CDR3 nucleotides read TGTGCCAGCAGCCTACTAAAGGGGGCCACCGAGGAGCTGTTTTTT. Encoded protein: CASSLLKGATEELFF. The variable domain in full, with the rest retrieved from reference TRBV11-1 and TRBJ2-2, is EAEVAQSPRYKITEKSQAVAFWCDPISGHATLYWYRQILGQGPELLVQFQDESVVDDSQLPKDRFSAERLKGVDSTLKIQPAELGDSAMYLCASSLLKGATEELFFGEGSRLTVL.